These T cell receptor beta chains were read from a single sample in a study of cytomegalovirus exposure and HLA in healthy donors. Libraries were prepared by immunoSEQ multiplex PCR; TCRdb keeps only in-frame clonotypes and omits some of them. This sample has 100,000 to 150,000 clones, with around 81% found just once. Sequencing was carried out using PBMCs. The receptors were gathered from a woman aged 45-60 years in good health and CMV-seronegative. Each CDR3 is given with its conserved first and last residue. Each record gives: V gene, D gene, clone size, J gene, CDR3 DNA, CDR3 protein. D genes are given only for firm matches. Clone size is shown for a subset of rows, as once, few, many or a class of expanded clone.

TRBV28	-	-	TRBJ1-2	TGTGCCAGCAGTTTATTGGGGGGCTATGGCTACACCTTC	CASSLLGGYGYTF
TRBV7-9	TRBD2	-	TRBJ2-2	TGTGCCAGCACCCCCCTAGCGGGAGTCACCGGGGAGCTGTTTTTT	CASTPLAGVTGELFF
TRBV7-2	-	-	TRBJ1-1	TGTGCCAGCAGCCTCGGGCCCGAGGGAGGAGCTTTCTTT	CASSLGPEGGAFF
TRBV6-5	TRBD1	-	TRBJ2-1	TGTGCCAGCAGTGCCCGACAGGGGTACTACAATGAGCAGTTCTTC	CASSARQGYYNEQFF
TRBV14	TRBD2	-	TRBJ2-1	TGTGCCAGCAGCCAAGATCGGGGGGCGGGAGGGCCTTACTCCTACAATGAGCAGTTCTTC	CASSQDRGAGGPYSYNEQFF
TRBV6-5	-	-	TRBJ2-2	TGTGCCAGCACGGGGAACACCGGGGAGCTGTTTTTT	CASTGNTGELFF
TRBV18	-	few	TRBJ2-3	TGTGCCAGCTCGCCGCAGGGAGGTGAGACAGATACGCAGTATTTT	CASSPQGGETDTQYF
TRBV19	TRBD1	-	TRBJ2-2	TGTGCCAGTAGTAACCAGTGGCAGGGGGTAAGAACCGGGGAGCTGTTTTTT	CASSNQWQGVRTGELFF
TRBV7-3	TRBD2	-	TRBJ2-3	TGTGCCAGCAGCTTATTAGGGACTAGCGGGCACACAGATACGCAGTATTTT	CASSLLGTSGHTDTQYF
TRBV6-1	-	-	TRBJ2-7	TGTGCCAGCAGTGTTGAAGTGGTAGGGAGCTCCTACGAGCAGTACTTC	CASSVEVVGSSYEQYF
TRBV6-1	TRBD1	-	TRBJ2-5	TGTGCCAGCAGTGAACCGGGACAGGGGGCAGAGACCCAGTACTTC	CASSEPGQGAETQYF
TRBV10-3	-	-	TRBJ1-5	TGTGCCATCAGTGAGGACAGGATCAATCAGCCCCAGCATTTT	CAISEDRINQPQHF
TRBV7-2	TRBD1	-	TRBJ1-5	TGTGCCAGCAGCCCCACCGCTCTGGGGGACAGGGTAAATCAGCCCCAGCATTTT	CASSPTALGDRVNQPQHF
TRBV5-1	TRBD1	-	TRBJ2-4	TGCGCCAGCAGCAGACTGGGACAGGGAGCCAAAAACATTCAGTACTTC	CASSRLGQGAKNIQYF
TRBV5-4	-	-	TRBJ1-5	TGTGCCAGCAGCTTGGTCGCGTCCGGGGGGCTAATGGTTGATCAGCCCCAGCATTTT	CASSLVASGGLMVDQPQHF
TRBV30	TRBD1	once	TRBJ2-5	TGTGCCGGGACAGGGCGCGAGACCCAGTACTTC	CAGTGRETQYF
TRBV7-8	TRBD1	-	TRBJ1-1	TGTGCCAGCAGCTTAGCGGCAGGACAGGGAAGTACTGAAGCTTTCTTT	CASSLAAGQGSTEAFF
TRBV6-1	TRBD1	once	TRBJ2-2	TGTGCCAGCAGTGACACAGGGGCCTCAGACACCGGGGAGCTGTTTTTT	CASSDTGASDTGELFF
TRBV6-5	-	-	TRBJ2-1	TGTGCCAGCAGACTGGGACTTGTCTCCTACAATGAGCAGTTCTTC	CASRLGLVSYNEQFF
TRBV5-4	-	-	TRBJ2-1	TGTGCCAGCAGCCTTCTTACAGGGTGGAATGAGCAGTTCTTC	CASSLLTGWNEQFF
TRBV27	TRBD1	once	TRBJ2-1	TGTGCCAGCAGTACCACAGGGGGCGCCTACAATGAGCAGTTCTTC	CASSTTGGAYNEQFF
TRBV7-2	-	-	TRBJ1-2	TGTGCCAGCAGCTTAAGGGGGTCGGATCCCGGTCGTGGCTACACCTTC	CASSLRGSDPGRGYTF
TRBV14	-	-	TRBJ2-3	TGTGCCAGCAGCCAGGGTCGTGGGCACCTCACAGATACGCAGTATTTT	CASSQGRGHLTDTQYF
TRBV11-3	-	-	TRBJ2-1	TGTGCCAGCAGACCCTTTCGCGGGGAATACAATGAGCAGTTCTTC	CASRPFRGEYNEQFF
TRBV7-9	TRBD1	-	TRBJ1-2	TGTTCCAGCAGCTTACGGACAGGGGGCCTCAACTATGGCTACACCTTC	CSSSLRTGGLNYGYTF
TRBV27	TRBD2	-	TRBJ2-1	TGTGCCAGCACTCTAAGGAAACGGCTGGGACTAGCGGACTACAATGAGCAGTTCTTC	CASTLRKRLGLADYNEQFF
TRBV4-1	TRBD2	-	TRBJ2-3	TGCGCCAGCAGCCAAGAGAATCTAAAGGCAGTCGTCGGTAGCGGGAAAACAGATACGCAGTATTTT	CASSQENLKAVVGSGKTDTQYF
TRBV19	TRBD1	once	TRBJ1-2	TGTGCCAGTAGTCTAAAGACAGGGAGCCGGGGCTACACCTTC	CASSLKTGSRGYTF
TRBV11-2	-	few	TRBJ1-5	TGTGCCAGCAGCCCAGGATCCCTTCAGCCCCAGCATTTT	CASSPGSLQPQHF
TRBV6-1	-	few	TRBJ2-2	TGTGCCAGCAGTCCCGGGAGGAACACCGGGGAGCTGTTTTTT	CASSPGRNTGELFF
TRBV7-9	TRBD2	-	TRBJ2-3	TGTGCCAGCAGCCCGAGGGAGTCCGGGAGGGCAGATACGCAGTATTTT	CASSPRESGRADTQYF
TRBV6-4	-	-	TRBJ2-2	TGTGCCAGCAGTGACCTGACCGGGGAGCTGTTTTTT	CASSDLTGELFF
TRBV4-3	-	-	TRBJ1-4	TGCGCCAGCAGCCAAGATTTAAGCGTCCGCAATGAAAAACTGTTTTTT	CASSQDLSVRNEKLFF
TRBV4-3	TRBD1	-	TRBJ1-2	TGCGCCAGCAGCCAAGATCCCGGGACAGGGATTATATACTATGGCTACACCTTC	CASSQDPGTGIIYYGYTF
TRBV19	TRBD1	-	TRBJ2-7	TGTGCCAGTAGTCTCTACCGACAGGGGGCTAAGGGTGAGCAGTACTTC	CASSLYRQGAKGEQYF
TRBV7-3	-	once	TRBJ1-1	TGTGCCAGCAGTTCCGCGGGGGGCCGGACTGAAGCTTTCTTT	CASSSAGGRTEAFF
TRBV9	-	-	TRBJ2-3	TGTGCCAGCAGCCGTAGCGGATCCACAGATACGCAGTATTTT	CASSRSGSTDTQYF
TRBV9	TRBD1	-	TRBJ2-1	TGTGCCAGCAGCGCCGAGGGACAGGCCTTTAATGAGCAGTTCTTC	CASSAEGQAFNEQFF
TRBV19	TRBD1	-	TRBJ1-5	TGTGCCAGTAGTATAGAGAGGGGACAGGGAAATGGACAGCCCCAGCATTTT	CASSIERGQGNGQPQHF
TRBV27	TRBD1	-	TRBJ1-1	TGTGCCAGCAGGGTGACAGGGGCTGACACTGAAGCTTTCTTT	CASRVTGADTEAFF
TRBV6-5	TRBD2	few	TRBJ2-7	TGTGCCAGCAGCCCGGGGACTAGCGGGCCCTACGAGCAGTACTTC	CASSPGTSGPYEQYF
TRBV6-6	-	-	TRBJ2-3	TGTGCCAGCAGCTACCGGGGGGATACGCAGTATTTT	CASSYRGDTQYF